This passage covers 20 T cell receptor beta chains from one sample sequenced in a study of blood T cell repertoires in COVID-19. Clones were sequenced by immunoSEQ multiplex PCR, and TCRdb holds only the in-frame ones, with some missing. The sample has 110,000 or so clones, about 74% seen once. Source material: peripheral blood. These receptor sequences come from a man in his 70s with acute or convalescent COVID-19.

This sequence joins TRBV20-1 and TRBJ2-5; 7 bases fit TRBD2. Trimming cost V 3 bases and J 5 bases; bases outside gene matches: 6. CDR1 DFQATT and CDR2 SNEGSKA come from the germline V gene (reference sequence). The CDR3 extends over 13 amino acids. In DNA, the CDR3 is TGCAGTGCTAGTTGGGGGGGAAAGGAGACCCAGTACTTC. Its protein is CSASWGGKETQYF.

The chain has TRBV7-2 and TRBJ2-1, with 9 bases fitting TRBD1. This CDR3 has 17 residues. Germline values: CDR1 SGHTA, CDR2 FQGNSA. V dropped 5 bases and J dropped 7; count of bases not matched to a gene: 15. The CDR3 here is CASSLHPGQGPWNEQFF. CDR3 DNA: TGTGCCAGCAGCCTTCATCCGGGACAGGGACCTTGGAATGAGCAGTTCTTC.

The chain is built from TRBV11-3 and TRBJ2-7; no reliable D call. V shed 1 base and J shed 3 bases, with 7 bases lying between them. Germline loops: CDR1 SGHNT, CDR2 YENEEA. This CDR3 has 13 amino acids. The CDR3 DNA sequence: TGTGCCAGCAGCTTAGGCGGTTTCTACGAGCAGTACTTC. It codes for CASSLGGFYEQYF.

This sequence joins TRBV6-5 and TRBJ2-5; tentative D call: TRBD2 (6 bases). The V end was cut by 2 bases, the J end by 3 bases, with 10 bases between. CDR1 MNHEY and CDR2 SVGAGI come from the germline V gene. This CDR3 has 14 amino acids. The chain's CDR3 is CASSYQRAEETQYF. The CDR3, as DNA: TGTGCCAGCAGTTACCAGCGGGCAGAAGAGACCCAGTACTTC.

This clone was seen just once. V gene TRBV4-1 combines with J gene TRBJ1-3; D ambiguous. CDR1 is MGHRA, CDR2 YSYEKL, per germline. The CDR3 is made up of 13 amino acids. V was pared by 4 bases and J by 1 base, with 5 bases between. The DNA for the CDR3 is TGCGCCAGCAGCCCGGTTTCTGGAAACACCATATATTTT. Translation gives CASSPVSGNTIYF.

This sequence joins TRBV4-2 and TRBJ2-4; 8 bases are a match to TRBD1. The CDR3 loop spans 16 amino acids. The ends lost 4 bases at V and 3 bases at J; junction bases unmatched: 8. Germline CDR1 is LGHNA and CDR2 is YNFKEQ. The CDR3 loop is CASSPPYRGIKNIQYF. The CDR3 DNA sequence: TGTGCCAGCAGCCCCCCCTACAGGGGGATCAAAAACATTCAGTACTTC.

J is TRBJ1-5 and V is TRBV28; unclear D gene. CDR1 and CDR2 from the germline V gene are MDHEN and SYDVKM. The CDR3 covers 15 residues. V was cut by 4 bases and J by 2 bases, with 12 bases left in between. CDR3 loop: CASSYSLGGNQPQHF. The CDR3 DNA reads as TGTGCCAGCAGTTATTCGCTGGGAGGCAATCAGCCCCAGCATTTT.

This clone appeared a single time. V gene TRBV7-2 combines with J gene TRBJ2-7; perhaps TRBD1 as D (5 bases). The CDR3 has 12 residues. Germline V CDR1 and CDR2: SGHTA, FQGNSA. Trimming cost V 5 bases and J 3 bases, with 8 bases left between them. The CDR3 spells CASSQDSYEQYF. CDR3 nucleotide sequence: TGTGCCAGCAGCCAAGACAGCTACGAGCAGTACTTC.

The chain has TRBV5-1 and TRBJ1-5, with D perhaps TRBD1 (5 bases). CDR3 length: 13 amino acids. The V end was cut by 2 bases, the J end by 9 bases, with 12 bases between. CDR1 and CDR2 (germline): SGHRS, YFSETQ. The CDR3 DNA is TGCGCCAGCAGCTTCATGGGGCAGGGGCCCCAGCATTTT. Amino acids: CASSFMGQGPQHF.

Written as DNA, the CDR3 is TGCGCCAGCAGCTCGGTTGGCGGGAGTTTAAATGAGCAGTTCTTC. The encoded protein is CASSSVGGSLNEQFF. This chain joins TRBV5-1 and TRBJ2-1; the match to TRBD2 covers 7 bases. Trimming at V came to 3 bases and at J to 7 bases, leaving 10 bases not matched to a gene. Germline V gene lookup returns CDR1 SGHRS and CDR2 YFSETQ. CDR3 length: 15 amino acids. Using reference TRBV5-1 and TRBJ2-1 for the parts outside the CDR3, the full variable domain is KAGVTQTPRYLIKTRGQQVTLSCSPISGHRSVSWYQQTPGQGLQFLFEYFSETQRNKGNFPGRFSGRQFSNSRSEMNVSTLELGDSALYLCASSSVGGSLNEQFFGPGTRLTVL.

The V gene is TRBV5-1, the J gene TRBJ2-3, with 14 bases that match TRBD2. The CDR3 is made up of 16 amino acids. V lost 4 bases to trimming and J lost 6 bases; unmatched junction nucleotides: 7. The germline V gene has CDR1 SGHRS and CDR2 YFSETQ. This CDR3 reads CASSQGTSGSSDTQYF. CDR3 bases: TGCGCCAGCAGCCAAGGGACTAGCGGGAGTTCGGATACGCAGTATTTT.

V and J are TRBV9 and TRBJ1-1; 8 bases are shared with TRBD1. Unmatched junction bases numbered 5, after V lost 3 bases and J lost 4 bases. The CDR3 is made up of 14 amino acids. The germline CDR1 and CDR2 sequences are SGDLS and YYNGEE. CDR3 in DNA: TGTGCCAGCAGCGGACAGGGGATGGGCACTGAAGCTTTCTTT. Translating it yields CASSGQGMGTEAFF.

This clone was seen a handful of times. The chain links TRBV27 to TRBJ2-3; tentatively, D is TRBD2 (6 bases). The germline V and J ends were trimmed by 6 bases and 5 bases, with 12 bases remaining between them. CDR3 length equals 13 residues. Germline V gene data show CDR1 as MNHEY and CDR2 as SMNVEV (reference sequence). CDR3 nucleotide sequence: TGTGCCAGCAGCCGGGGGAGTGGAGATACGCAGTATTTT. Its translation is CASSRGSGDTQYF.

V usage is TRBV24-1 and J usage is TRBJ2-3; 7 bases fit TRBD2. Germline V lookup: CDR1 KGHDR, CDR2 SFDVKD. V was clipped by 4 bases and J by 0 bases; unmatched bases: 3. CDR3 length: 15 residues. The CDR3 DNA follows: TGTGCCACCAGTGAGGGAGGGTGGAGCACAGATACGCAGTATTTT. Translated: CATSEGGWSTDTQYF.

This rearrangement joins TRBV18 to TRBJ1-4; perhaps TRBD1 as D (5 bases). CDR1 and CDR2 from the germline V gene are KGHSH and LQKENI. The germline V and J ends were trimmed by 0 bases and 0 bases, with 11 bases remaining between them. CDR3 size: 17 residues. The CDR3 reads CASSPPSQAATNEKLFF. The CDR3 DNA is TGTGCCAGCTCACCACCTTCACAGGCCGCAACTAATGAAAAACTGTTTTTT.

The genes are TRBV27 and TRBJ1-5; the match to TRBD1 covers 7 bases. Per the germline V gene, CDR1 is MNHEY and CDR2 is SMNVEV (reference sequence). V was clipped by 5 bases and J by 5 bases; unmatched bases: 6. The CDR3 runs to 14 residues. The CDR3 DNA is TGTGCCAGCAGTAGGGGACAGCGCTATCAGCCCCAGCATTTT. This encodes CASSRGQRYQPQHF.

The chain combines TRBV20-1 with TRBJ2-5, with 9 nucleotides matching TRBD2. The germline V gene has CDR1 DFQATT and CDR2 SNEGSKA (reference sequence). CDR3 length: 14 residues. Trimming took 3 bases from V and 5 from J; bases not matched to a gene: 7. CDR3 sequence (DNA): TGCAGTGCTAGTAAAGCGGGGGGAGGCGAGACCCAGTACTTC. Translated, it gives CSASKAGGGETQYF.

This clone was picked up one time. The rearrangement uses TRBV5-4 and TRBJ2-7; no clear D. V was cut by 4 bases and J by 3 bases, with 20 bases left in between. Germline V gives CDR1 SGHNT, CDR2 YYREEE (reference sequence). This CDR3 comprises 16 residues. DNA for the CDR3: TGTGCCAGCAGCGCCTCCCCTACCTCTACCCTCTACGAGCAGTACTTC. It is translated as CASSASPTSTLYEQYF.

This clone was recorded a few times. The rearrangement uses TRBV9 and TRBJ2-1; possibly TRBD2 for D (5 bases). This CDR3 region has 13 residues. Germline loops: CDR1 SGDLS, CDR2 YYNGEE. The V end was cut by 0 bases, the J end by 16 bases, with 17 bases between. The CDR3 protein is CASSVGPQAGGFF. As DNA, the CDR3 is TGTGCCAGCAGCGTAGGTCCTCAGGCGGGCGGATTCTTC.

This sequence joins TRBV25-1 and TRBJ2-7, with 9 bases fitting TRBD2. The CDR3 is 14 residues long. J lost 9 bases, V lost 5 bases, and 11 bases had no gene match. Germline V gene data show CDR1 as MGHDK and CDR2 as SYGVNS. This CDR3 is CASSLASGTFGQYF. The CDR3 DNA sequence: TGTGCCAGCAGTCTGGCTAGCGGGACTTTCGGGCAGTACTTC.